This record looks at one TCR beta chain sequence and its context. TCRdb's copy holds only in-frame clones and misses some; the assay was immunoSEQ multiplex PCR. The data contain 40,000 to 60,000 clones, about 88% of them singletons. This record comes from a study of blood T cell repertoires in COVID-19. Whole-study context: The United States, Italy and Spain supplied acute and convalescent COVID-19 samples.

Trimming took 7 bases from V and 4 from J; bases not matched to a gene: 6. The CDR3 sequence is 13 residues long. Germline V CDR1 and CDR2: SGHAT, FQNNGV. Material: peripheral blood. The chain combines TRBV11-2 with TRBJ2-7; 8 bases agree with TRBD1. The sequence derives from a human donor in a cohort sampled during active COVID-19. This CDR3 reads CASIKTGAYEQYF. CDR3 in DNA: TGTGCCAGCATCAAGACAGGGGCGTACGAGCAGTACTTC.